A single sample gave rise to the 16 T cell receptor beta chains below, sequenced in a study of blood T cell repertoires in COVID-19. Only in-frame clones appear in the TCRdb table, and some are missing; sequencing was by immunoSEQ multiplex PCR. The profile covers about 180,000 clones, with nearly 90% appearing a single time and approximately 2.3% taken by the ten largest. The sample consisted of PBMCs or T cells enriched from blood (not recorded which). Every receptor here comes from a woman in her forties with acute COVID-19.

The rearrangement uses TRBV28 and TRBJ2-1; D is unclear. Trimming removed 5 bases at V and 4 bases at J, with 12 bases between. The germline gives CDR1 MDHEN, CDR2 SYDVKM. This CDR3 is 14 amino acids long. CDR3 amino acids: CASSAPRAYNEQFF. CDR3 DNA sequence: TGTGCCAGCAGTGCCCCCCGAGCGTACAATGAGCAGTTCTTC.

The J gene is TRBJ2-3, the V gene TRBV9; 8 nucleotides agree with TRBD2. The V segment lost 4 bases and the J segment 0 bases; nucleotides outside the gene matches: 7. The CDR3 covers 16 residues. Germline assignment: CDR1 SGDLS and CDR2 YYNGEE. The CDR3 sequence is CASSPGGRTSTDTQYF. CDR3 coding DNA: TGTGCCAGCAGCCCGGGGGGGCGGACTAGCACAGATACGCAGTATTTT.

This chain links TRBV28 with TRBJ1-2; 8 bases are shared with TRBD1. Looked up from germline, CDR1 is MDHEN and CDR2 is SYDVKM. There are 16 residues in the CDR3. With 5 bases clipped from V and 7 bases from J, the junction kept 15 bases outside the gene matches. CDR3 coding DNA: TGTGCCAGCAGTAAGGCAGGGGGCGCGCATCTTGGTGGCTACACCTTC. Translating gives CASSKAGGAHLGGYTF.

The V and J genes are TRBV7-5 and TRBJ2-5; the D call TRBD2 from the table was never checked on the DNA. TRBV7-5 is labeled a pseudogene. The CDR3 sequence is 16 residues long. CDR3: CVRSRGAGGHQETQYF. For the CDR3, the DNA is TGTGTCAGAAGCCGTGGAGCGGGGGGGCACCAAGAGACCCAGTACTTC.

The chain carries TRBV6-5 and TRBJ2-2; 8 bases align to TRBD2. V lost 2 bases and J lost 3; bases outside the gene matches: 2. The CDR3 is made up of 15 amino acids. Germline V gene data show CDR1 as MNHEY and CDR2 as SVGAGI. The CDR3: CASSYGTSHTGELFF. CDR3 in DNA: TGTGCCAGCAGTTACGGGACTAGTCACACCGGGGAGCTGTTTTTT.

This rearrangement joins TRBV27 to TRBJ2-1; 8 nucleotides line up with TRBD2. The CDR3 sequence is 16 residues long. Germline lookup yields CDR1 MNHEY and CDR2 SMNVEV (reference sequence). The trim removed 7 bases at V and 8 bases at J, leaving 16 bases unmatched. CDR3 nucleotide sequence: TGTGCCAGCAACCTTCCACCTCCAGCGGGAGATCATGAGCAGTTCTTC. It is translated as CASNLPPPAGDHEQFF.

The chain couples TRBV5-4 to TRBJ2-3; 10 bases are a match to TRBD2. CDR1 is SGHNT and CDR2 is YYREEE in the germline V gene (reference sequence). The CDR3 is 16 residues long. V was pared by 2 bases and J by 4 bases, with 7 bases of the junction left unmatched. CDR3 sequence (DNA): TGTGCCAGCAGCTTAGAAGCGGGAGGGCCCCCAGATACGCAGTATTTT. It codes for CASSLEAGGPPDTQYF.

The J gene is TRBJ1-2, the V gene TRBV28, with D possibly TRBD1 on 6 matching bases. V lost 2 bases and J lost 6, with 22 bases in between. Germline V CDR1 and CDR2: MDHEN, SYDVKM. The CDR3 has 17 amino acids. The CDR3 coding sequence is TGTGCCAGCAGTTTAAGGAATATAGCAGGGGTTATCCATGGCTACACCTTC. This sequence encodes CASSLRNIAGVIHGYTF.

This chain uses TRBV27 with TRBJ1-3; 8 bases map to TRBD1. CDR1 and CDR2 (germline): MNHEY, SMNVEV (reference sequence). V dropped 8 bases and J dropped 2; count of bases not matched to a gene: 2. This CDR3 contains 13 residues. CDR3 in amino acids: CASGTGPGNTIYF. The CDR3, as DNA: TGTGCCAGCGGGACAGGACCTGGAAACACCATATATTTT.

This chain links TRBV20-1 with TRBJ1-2; D uncertain. CDR3 size: 11 residues. With 5 bases removed from V and 4 bases from J, the gap between germline ends came to 8 bases. Germline CDR1 DFQATT, CDR2 SNEGSKA (reference sequence). CDR3 coding DNA: TGCAGTGCTCCAGGTCCCTATGGCTACACCTTC. This translates into CSAPGPYGYTF.

The chain employs TRBV2 and TRBJ1-6; D gene ambiguous. The CDR3 has 14 residues. Trimming removed 6 bases from V and 7 bases from J, with 13 bases in between. In germline, CDR1 is SNHLY, CDR2 FYNNEI. This CDR3 reads CASRQTTGNSPLHF. The CDR3 nucleotides are TGTGCCAGCAGACAAACCACGGGGAATTCACCCCTCCACTTT.

This clone came up a few times. The V and J genes are TRBV2 and TRBJ1-6; 7 nucleotides line up with TRBD1. CDR1 and CDR2 from the germline V gene are SNHLY and FYNNEI. The CDR3 consists of 14 residues. The junction had 9 bases not matched to a gene; V was cut back by 7 bases and J by 9 bases. The CDR3 bases are TGTGCCAGCACGGGACAGACCTCGGGTTCACCCCTCCACTTT. This codes for CASTGQTSGSPLHF.

This chain links TRBV5-1 with TRBJ2-3; D remains ambiguous. This CDR3 is built from 13 residues. The ends were cut back, 4 bases at V and 1 base at J, with 7 bases in the middle. Per germline, CDR1 SGHRS and CDR2 YFSETQ. DNA for the CDR3: TGCGCCAGCAGCCCAGGTGGCACAGATACGCAGTATTTT. Its protein product is CASSPGGTDTQYF.

V usage is TRBV19 and J usage is TRBJ1-5, with D unclear. The germline gives CDR1 LNHDA, CDR2 SQIVND (reference sequence). The V end lost 2 bases, the J end lost 3 bases, and 20 bases lay between the germline ends. The length of the CDR3 is 18 residues. CDR3 DNA: TGTGCCAGTAGTATACAAATGTCATGGCAAGTGAACAATCAGCCCCAGCATTTT. This sequence encodes CASSIQMSWQVNNQPQHF. Full variable domain (rest looked up from reference TRBV19 and TRBJ1-5): DGGITQSPKYLFRKEGQNVTLSCEQNLNHDAMYWYRQDPGQGLRLIYYSQIVNDFQKGDIAEGYSVSREKKESFPLTVTSAQKNPTAFYLCASSIQMSWQVNNQPQHFGDGTRLSIL.

The V gene is TRBV5-1, the J gene TRBJ2-2; TRBD2 is a possible D gene (5 bases). Trimming stripped 0 bases from V and 4 bases from J, with 19 bases between. Germline V CDR1 and CDR2: SGHRS, YFSETQ. The CDR3 runs to 18 residues. CDR3 DNA sequence: TGCGCCAGCAGCTTGGCCGCATTACGCGGGTCTTCCACCGGGGAGCTGTTTTTT. Translating gives CASSLAALRGSSTGELFF. Together with reference TRBV5-1 and TRBJ2-2, the CDR3 gives the full variable domain: KAGVTQTPRYLIKTRGQQVTLSCSPISGHRSVSWYQQTPGQGLQFLFEYFSETQRNKGNFPGRFSGRQFSNSRSEMNVSTLELGDSALYLCASSLAALRGSSTGELFFGEGSRLTVL.

This clone has just a few counts. J is TRBJ2-5 and V is TRBV3-1 (or the pseudogene TRBV3-2), with 9 bases identical to TRBD2. Trimming removed 5 bases from V and 4 bases from J; junction bases left unmatched: 14. CDR1 and CDR2 (germline): LGHDT, YNNKEL (reference sequence). The length of the CDR3 is 17 residues. The CDR3 sequence is CASSLKTGGTSPETQYF. DNA of the CDR3: TGTGCCAGCAGCTTGAAAACGGGAGGGACTAGCCCAGAGACCCAGTACTTC.